The next 12 T cell receptor beta chains were all read from a single sample in a study of shared clonotypes between healthy human individuals. TCRdb keeps only in-frame clones here, not all; method: immunoSEQ multiplex PCR. The sample shows about a million clones, 75% of them seen only once. Material for sequencing was memory CD4+ T cells sorted from blood. Subset indicated: CD45RA-negative fraction. These receptors were taken from a man between 18 and 35 years old in good health.

The chain has TRBV25-1 and TRBJ1-1, with unresolved D. From germline, CDR1 is MGHDK and CDR2 SYGVNS. V was pared by 8 bases and J by 5 bases, with 21 bases between. The CDR3 runs 15 residues. CDR3: CASGPNQAQDTEAFF. The CDR3 DNA follows: TGTGCCAGCGGCCCCAATCAAGCTCAGGATACTGAAGCTTTCTTT.

This rearrangement joins TRBV6-1 to TRBJ2-3; the D call may be TRBD1 or TRBD2 (5 bases each). The CDR3 has 14 amino acids. Germline V gene sequence: CDR1 MNHNS, CDR2 SASEGT. The V end was cut by 7 bases, the J end by 2 bases, with 13 bases between. The CDR3 protein is CASTLSGHTDTQYF. The DNA for the CDR3 is TGTGCCAGCACCCTAAGCGGACACACAGATACGCAGTATTTT.

This chain's CDR3 is CASTLTGQADTIYF. In DNA form, the CDR3 reads TGTGCCAGCACCTTAACGGGACAAGCGGACACCATATATTTT. The V call is TRBV28, the J call TRBJ1-3, with a possible D match to TRBD1 (6 bases). The CDR3 is made up of 14 amino acids. Germline V gives CDR1 MDHEN, CDR2 SYDVKM. The ends were cut back, 7 bases at V and 8 bases at J, with 18 bases in the middle.

J is TRBJ1-5 and V is TRBV5-8; the match to TRBD1 covers 8 bases. V shed 5 bases and J 2 bases; nucleotides not matched to a gene: 6. Germline values: CDR1 SGHTS, CDR2 YDEGEE. The CDR3 has 15 amino acids. CDR3 coding DNA: TGTGCCAGCAGGCCGACAGGGGAGGGCAATCAGCCCCAGCATTTT. It encodes CASRPTGEGNQPQHF.

V and J are TRBV11-2 and TRBJ2-7; no reliable D call. Per germline, CDR1 SGHAT and CDR2 FQNNGV. The CDR3 extends over 13 amino acids. V was clipped by 5 bases and J by 3 bases, with 11 bases between them. In DNA form, the CDR3 reads TGTGCCAGCAGCCTTGAGGTTATCTACGAGCAGTACTTC. Translating gives CASSLEVIYEQYF.

The CDR3 bases are TGCGCCAGCAGCCCTTGGGGGGGCAGGCATCAGCCCCAGCATTTT. It codes for CASSPWGGRHQPQHF. This chain uses TRBV4-1 with TRBJ1-5, with a weak D call TRBD1 (6 bases). This CDR3 has 15 residues. Germline CDR1 reads MGHRA; CDR2 reads YSYEKL. Trimming took 4 bases from V and 5 from J, leaving 15 bases between them.

V and J are TRBV6-5 and TRBJ2-4, with TRBD2 matching over 9 bases. Germline values: CDR1 MNHEY, CDR2 SVGAGI. Losses at the gene ends were 6 bases for V and 6 bases for J; bases not matched to a gene: 6. The CDR3 is made up of 14 amino acids. As DNA, the CDR3 is TGTGCCAGCAGAGGAGGCGGGGGGGGAAACATTCAGTACTTC. Its protein is CASRGGGGGNIQYF.

The CDR3 DNA reads as TGTGCCAGCAGCCAAGATATTAGGGGCGGGAGGACGCAAGAGACCCAGTACTTC. This gives the protein CASSQDIRGGRTQETQYF. The chain combines TRBV4-2 with TRBJ2-5; 8 nucleotides agree with TRBD2. Unmatched junction bases numbered 11, after V lost 0 bases and J lost 2 bases. The CDR3 is 18 amino acids. Per germline, CDR1 LGHNA and CDR2 YNFKEQ.

CDR3 nucleotides: TGTGCCAGCAGCCAGTACTATGGCGAGCAGTACTTC. This sequence encodes CASSQYYGEQYF. The chain couples TRBV5-6 to TRBJ2-7; D uncertain. Per germline, CDR1 SGHDT and CDR2 YYEEEE. V lost 4 bases and J lost 6, with 11 bases in between. The CDR3 is made up of 12 amino acids. The full variable domain, with the rest looked up from reference TRBV5-6 and TRBJ2-7, is DAGVTQSPTHLIKTRGQQVTLRCSPKSGHDTVSWYQQALGQGPQFIFQYYEEEERQRGNFPDRFSGHQFPNYSSELNVNALLLGDSALYLCASSQYYGEQYFGPGTRLTVT.

The gene calls are TRBV5-6 and TRBJ2-1; D unclear. V lost 2 bases to trimming and J lost 0 bases, with 12 bases between them. Germline V gives CDR1 SGHDT, CDR2 YYEEEE. The CDR3 spans 16 residues. The CDR3 spells CASSFARHSSYNEQFF. CDR3 coding DNA: TGTGCCAGCAGCTTTGCGAGGCACAGCTCCTACAATGAGCAGTTCTTC.

The chain uses TRBV10-3 and TRBJ1-2; a possible D gene is TRBD1 (5 bases). The CDR3 extends over 16 amino acids. Germline CDR1 ENHRY, CDR2 SYGVKD. V gave up 10 bases and J gave up 4 bases, with 25 bases separating them. The CDR3 is CATREGTSSLAYGYTF. Written as DNA, the CDR3 is TGTGCCACACGCGAGGGGACCTCCTCTTTGGCCTATGGCTACACCTTC.

The J gene is TRBJ1-5, the V gene TRBV6-5; D call uncertain. Between the trimmed V and J ends, which lost 8 bases and 6 bases, there was a span of 8 bases. The CDR3 loop spans 11 amino acids. Germline V gene data show CDR1 as MNHEY and CDR2 as SVGAGI. The chain's CDR3 is CASGSSQPQHF. The CDR3 DNA reads as TGTGCCAGCGGGAGTAGTCAGCCCCAGCATTTT.